These 29 T cell receptor beta chains share one sample of origin, sequenced in a study of cytomegalovirus exposure and HLA in healthy donors. Researchers ran the PCR with 60 Vbeta and 13 Jbeta primers. Some clones are missing from TCRdb's copy, which holds only in-frame ones; the method was immunoSEQ multiplex PCR. Among roughly 93,000 clones, approximately 72% were seen once, and the ten largest hold roughly 11%. Material: PBMCs. The receptors stem from a man aged 18-30 years in good health and CMV-seropositive.

The chain couples TRBV2 to TRBJ2-2; D is undetermined. Germline loops: CDR1 SNHLY, CDR2 FYNNEI. V was cut by 5 bases and J by 0 bases, with 7 bases left in between. The CDR3 runs to 14 residues. In nucleotides, the CDR3 is TGTGCCAGCAGTTCAGACACGAACACCGGGGAGCTGTTTTTT. Its protein is CASSSDTNTGELFF.

The chain's CDR3 is CASSERPGQGTYGYTF. Here the CDR3 DNA reads TGTGCCAGCAGCGAGAGACCGGGACAGGGGACCTATGGCTACACCTTC. The chain carries TRBV9 and TRBJ1-2, with 10 bases matching TRBD1. CDR1 SGDLS and CDR2 YYNGEE come from the germline V gene. There are 16 residues in the CDR3. Trimming at V came to 3 bases and at J to 4 bases, leaving 9 bases not matched to a gene.

J is TRBJ1-2 and V is TRBV5-1; 7 bases are shared with TRBD1. Germline CDR1 is SGHRS and CDR2 is YFSETQ. CDR3 length: 14 amino acids. The V segment lost 0 bases and the J segment 4 bases; nucleotides outside the gene matches: 3. The CDR3 sequence: CASSLDRGGYGYTF. For the CDR3, the DNA is TGCGCCAGCAGCTTGGACAGGGGTGGCTATGGCTACACCTTC.

The V and J genes are TRBV5-1 and TRBJ2-2; tentatively, D is TRBD2 (5 bases). Germline V gives CDR1 SGHRS, CDR2 YFSETQ. The CDR3 loop spans 16 amino acids. V was pared by 7 bases and J by 5 bases, with 21 bases between. The DNA of the CDR3 is TGCGCCAGCGGCAGTACTAGTGGGGAAAGGACCGGGGAGCTGTTTTTT. This translates into CASGSTSGERTGELFF.

The sample holds a few counts of this clone. This chain connects TRBV27 to TRBJ1-3; TRBD1 matches at 7 bases. Trimming at V came to 6 bases and at J to 0 bases, leaving 20 bases not matched to a gene. Germline CDR1 MNHEY, CDR2 SMNVEV (reference sequence). This CDR3 has 20 residues. The DNA of the CDR3 is TGTGCCAGCAGAACAAGGGGGGACAGAACCAAACCGCGCTCTGGAAACACCATATATTTT. It yields the protein CASRTRGDRTKPRSGNTIYF.

The genes are TRBV7-9 and TRBJ2-7, with 9 bases lining up with TRBD1. The CDR3 is made up of 15 amino acids. Germline lookup yields CDR1 SEHNR and CDR2 FQNEAQ (reference sequence). V trimming: 5 bases; J trimming: 7 bases; junction bases outside the gene matches: 12. The CDR3, as DNA: TGTGCCAGCAGCCCAACCGGGACAGGGAGGGGAGAGCAGTACTTC. Residues: CASSPTGTGRGEQYF.

V and J are TRBV9 and TRBJ2-2, with D possibly matching TRBD2 (7 bases). Trimming stripped 0 bases from V and 6 bases from J, with 12 bases between. Germline CDR1 SGDLS, CDR2 YYNGEE. CDR3 length: 15 amino acids. The CDR3 DNA sequence: TGTGCCAGCAGCGTAGGGCAGGGGAGGGCCGGGGAGCTGTTTTTT. Protein sequence: CASSVGQGRAGELFF. Looking up the rest from reference TRBV9 and TRBJ2-2 gives the full variable domain: DSGVTQTPKHLITATGQRVTLRCSPRSGDLSVYWYQQSLDQGLQFLIQYYNGEERAKGNILERFSAQQFPDLHSELNLSSLELGDSALYFCASSVGQGRAGELFFGEGSRLTVL.

CDR3 region: CASSFSVNTEAFF. Written as DNA, the CDR3 is TGTGCCAGCAGTTTTTCGGTGAACACTGAAGCTTTCTTT. This sequence joins TRBV27 and TRBJ1-1; D ambiguous. The CDR3 covers 13 residues. Germline V gene lookup returns CDR1 MNHEY and CDR2 SMNVEV (reference sequence). V lost 3 bases and J lost 0, with 5 bases in between.

V usage is TRBV7-8 and J usage is TRBJ2-3; 7 nucleotides agree with TRBD1. The CDR3 runs to 13 residues. Per the germline V gene, CDR1 is SGHVS and CDR2 is FQNEAQ. Germline trimming cut 2 bases from V and 4 bases from J; bases unmatched to any gene: 0. DNA of the CDR3: TGTGCCAGCAGCTTACAGGGGGCAGATACGCAGTATTTT. It is translated as CASSLQGADTQYF.

In this sample, this clone turned up once. The rearrangement uses TRBV7-9 and TRBJ1-4; D gene unclear. V was clipped by 3 bases and J by 0 bases, with 8 bases between them. The germline V gene has CDR1 SEHNR and CDR2 FQNEAQ (reference sequence). This CDR3 has 15 amino acids. The CDR3 nucleotides read TGTGCCAGCAGCTTGCCCGGAGCAACTAATGAAAAACTGTTTTTT. This translates into CASSLPGATNEKLFF.

This rearrangement joins TRBV5-1 to TRBJ1-2; the D is unclear. Germline V gene sequence: CDR1 SGHRS, CDR2 YFSETQ. The CDR3 is 16 residues long. V lost 4 bases, J lost 1 base, and 17 bases lay in between. This CDR3 reads CASSASLQLVNYGYTF. DNA for the CDR3: TGCGCCAGCAGCGCTTCGTTACAACTAGTTAACTATGGCTACACCTTC.

The chain is built from TRBV7-9 and TRBJ2-7; possible D gene TRBD1, 5 bases. Trimming stripped 2 bases from V and 0 bases from J, with 11 bases between. CDR1 and CDR2 (germline): SEHNR, FQNEAQ (reference sequence). The CDR3 covers 15 residues. CDR3 region: CASSLSGLSSYEQYF. In DNA, the CDR3 is TGTGCCAGCAGCTTATCAGGGCTCAGCTCCTACGAGCAGTACTTC.

The CDR3 sequence: CASSPNSGREAYEQYF. CDR3 in DNA: TGCGCCAGCAGCCCCAATAGTGGCAGGGAGGCCTACGAGCAGTACTTC. The gene calls are TRBV5-1 and TRBJ2-7; D is possibly TRBD2 (6 bases). Germline CDR1 SGHRS, CDR2 YFSETQ. V was clipped by 4 bases and J by 2 bases, with 19 bases between them. CDR3 length: 16 amino acids.

V gene TRBV27 combines with J gene TRBJ2-7; 7 bases align to TRBD2. Unmatched junction bases numbered 9, after V lost 5 bases and J lost 5 bases. CDR1 is MNHEY, CDR2 SMNVEV, per germline (reference sequence). This CDR3 comprises 14 residues. The DNA for the CDR3 is TGTGCCAGCAGTAGACCGGGACTATCGGACGAGCAGTACTTC. Translating it yields CASSRPGLSDEQYF.

This clone was detected only a few times. The genes are TRBV5-4 and TRBJ1-1; no reliable D call. The CDR3 runs to 13 residues. From germline, CDR1 is SGHNT and CDR2 YYREEE (reference sequence). Deletions cut 2 bases from V and 1 base from J, with 6 bases between. Here the CDR3 reads CASSLERNTEAFF. CDR3 nucleotides: TGTGCCAGCAGCTTAGAGCGGAACACTGAAGCTTTCTTT.

V and J are TRBV13 and TRBJ1-4; TRBD1 might be the D (5 bases). V shed 5 bases and J shed 12 bases, with 13 bases lying between them. The CDR3 sequence is 12 residues long. CDR1 and CDR2 from the germline V gene are PRHDT and FYEKMQ (reference sequence). The CDR3 protein is CASSQRQRELFF. The DNA for the CDR3 is TGTGCCAGCAGCCAACGACAGCGCGAACTGTTTTTT.

This clone has more than one count but fewer than ten. The chain recombines TRBV20-1 with TRBJ1-1; the D is unclear. Germline-derived CDR1 and CDR2 are DFQATT and SNEGSKA (reference sequence). V lost 7 bases and J lost 1, with 7 bases in between. The length of the CDR3 is 11 residues. This CDR3 reads CSGEENTEAFF. The CDR3 coding sequence is TGCAGTGGCGAAGAGAACACTGAAGCTTTCTTT.

This rearrangement joins TRBV29-1 to TRBJ2-3, with TRBD2 matching over 7 bases. CDR3 length: 14 residues. Per the germline V gene, CDR1 is SQVTM and CDR2 is ANQGSEA. V lost 6 bases, J lost 2 bases, and 8 bases stayed unmatched. The CDR3 spells CSVNQGGHTDTQYF. The CDR3 DNA sequence: TGCAGCGTCAACCAGGGAGGGCACACAGATACGCAGTATTTT.

V and J are TRBV13 and TRBJ2-3; 11 bases fit TRBD2. The trim removed 4 bases at V and 1 base at J, leaving 10 bases unmatched. The CDR3 has 18 residues. CDR1 and CDR2 (germline): PRHDT, FYEKMQ (reference sequence). The CDR3 DNA follows: TGTGCCAGCAGCTCGACTAGCGGGGACCAATCGGGCACAGATACGCAGTATTTT. It translates to CASSSTSGDQSGTDTQYF.

This clone was counted a single time. J is TRBJ2-7 and V is TRBV2, with D hard to call. Germline assignment: CDR1 SNHLY and CDR2 FYNNEI. Trimming cost V 4 bases and J 2 bases, with 9 bases left between them. This CDR3 has 13 residues. In DNA, the CDR3 is TGTGCCAGCAGTGCGACAATGGCCTACGAGCAGTACTTC. Translating gives CASSATMAYEQYF.

The chain joins TRBV30 to TRBJ2-7, with TRBD2 matching over 7 bases. There are 16 residues in the CDR3. Germline trimming cut 2 bases from V and 0 bases from J; bases unmatched to any gene: 10. Germline CDR1 GTSNPN, CDR2 SVGIG (reference sequence). This chain's CDR3 is CAWSSLSTGGSYEQYF. The CDR3 region has the DNA TGTGCCTGGAGTTCCTTGTCGACGGGGGGCTCCTACGAGCAGTACTTC.

This clone was seen only a few times. This chain joins TRBV25-1 and TRBJ1-5; D ambiguous. The CDR3 loop spans 14 amino acids. Looked up from germline, CDR1 is MGHDK and CDR2 is SYGVNS. Trimming pared 2 bases from V and 1 base from J, leaving 6 bases between. The CDR3 sequence: CASSEAGSNQPQHF. The CDR3, as DNA: TGTGCCAGCAGTGAAGCAGGAAGCAATCAGCCCCAGCATTTT.

The genes are TRBV7-9 and TRBJ2-7; 7 bases fit TRBD2. The germline CDR1 and CDR2 sequences are SEHNR and FQNEAQ (reference sequence). Trimming cost V 5 bases and J 7 bases; bases outside gene matches: 14. The CDR3 runs 15 residues. The CDR3 here is CASSRASLAQGEQYF. The CDR3, as DNA: TGTGCCAGCAGCCGCGCATCACTAGCGCAAGGGGAGCAGTACTTC. The variable domain in full, with the rest retrieved from reference TRBV7-9 and TRBJ2-7, is DTGVSQNPRHKITKRGQNVTFRCDPISEHNRLYWYRQTLGQGPEFLTYFQNEAQLEKSRLLSDRFSAERPKGSFSTLEIQRTEQGDSAMYLCASSRASLAQGEQYFGPGTRLTVT.

This chain links TRBV29-1 with TRBJ2-5; D unclear. V was clipped by 5 bases and J by 2 bases, with 9 bases between them. The CDR3 spans 12 residues. Per the germline V gene, CDR1 is SQVTM and CDR2 is ANQGSEA. CDR3 in DNA: TGCAGCGTTCGCCTCAGTCAAGAGACCCAGTACTTC. This translates into CSVRLSQETQYF.

The chain combines TRBV5-1 with TRBJ1-2; TRBD1 might be the D (6 bases). The CDR3 consists of 20 residues. The germline V gene encodes CDR1 SGHRS and CDR2 YFSETQ. V gave up 2 bases and J gave up 0 bases, with 26 bases separating them. The CDR3 DNA reads TGCGCCAGCAGCTTCGGGGGGGCAATAGGACAGCAAATCTCTAACTATGGCTACACCTTC. Translating it yields CASSFGGAIGQQISNYGYTF.

The chain joins TRBV2 to TRBJ2-7, with 12 positions matching TRBD1. The CDR3 has 15 amino acids. Germline V gene lookup returns CDR1 SNHLY and CDR2 FYNNEI. V shed 0 bases, J shed 6 bases, and the junction held 3 bases outside the gene matches. The CDR3 is CASSEAPGQGAEQYF. DNA of the CDR3: TGTGCCAGCAGTGAAGCACCGGGACAGGGGGCCGAGCAGTACTTC.

This clone appeared a single time. The J gene is TRBJ2-7, the V gene TRBV2, with D perhaps matching TRBD1 (6 bases). There are 15 residues in the CDR3. V lost 2 bases, J lost 1 base, and 12 bases lay in between. Germline values: CDR1 SNHLY, CDR2 FYNNEI. The CDR3: CASSEQGRISYEQYF. The CDR3 DNA follows: TGTGCCAGCAGTGAACAGGGGCGGATTTCCTACGAGCAGTACTTC.

The chain carries TRBV9 and TRBJ1-1, with unresolved D. Trimming left V 3 bases short and J 4 bases short, with 7 bases between. Germline loops: CDR1 SGDLS, CDR2 YYNGEE. There are 12 residues in the CDR3. The CDR3 loop reads CASSGSSTEAFF. As DNA, the CDR3 is TGTGCCAGCAGCGGATCGAGCACTGAAGCTTTCTTT.

The rearrangement joins TRBV25-1 to TRBJ1-1; 7 bases fit TRBD1. After removal of 5 bases from V and 7 bases from J, the junction contained 7 bases not matched to a gene. CDR3 size: 13 residues. Germline values: CDR1 MGHDK, CDR2 SYGVNS. CDR3 amino acids: CASSFKQGSEAFF. Here the CDR3 DNA reads TGTGCCAGCAGTTTTAAACAGGGGAGTGAAGCTTTCTTT.